Presented here are 10 T cell receptor beta chains from one specimen sequenced in a study of T cells in women clearing cervical HPV infection. Measured with immunoSEQ multiplex PCR; TCRdb has only the in-frame clones, and not every one. The sample holds some 40,000 clones. Sample: blood buffy coat. These receptors were taken from a woman aged 18-70 years with a cervical HPV16 infection that either progressed to CIN3+ or cleared (not recorded which).

With regard to this clone: The read ends 3 residues early relative to the CDR3; the germline J gene fills the gap. The rearrangement joins TRBV5-1 to TRBJ2-3, with 11 bases lining up with TRBD2. CDR1 and CDR2 (germline): SGHRS, YFSETQ. V shed 5 bases, J shed 1 base, and the junction held 9 bases outside the gene matches. CDR3 length equals 17 residues. The CDR3 DNA, read in part, is TGCGCCAGCAGGCGACATAGCGGGGGGGCCCGCACAGATACG. Amino acids: CASRRHSGGARTDT. The CDR3 reads in full as CASRRHSGGARTDTQYF.

A word on this clone: The sequenced fragment ends 3 residues before the CDR3 boundary, so the rest is inferred from the germline J gene. The V call is TRBV5-6, the J call TRBJ2-2; the D gene is possibly TRBD1 (6 bases). The germline V gene has CDR1 SGHDT and CDR2 YYEEEE. V lost 4 bases, J lost 6 bases, and 16 bases lay in between. This CDR3 is 15 amino acids long. The chain's CDR3 is CASSADSYDAGELFF. CDR3 bases read: TGTGCCAGCAGCGCGGACAGTTATGATGCCGGGGAG. Together with reference TRBV5-6 and TRBJ2-2, the CDR3 gives the full variable domain: DAGVTQSPTHLIKTRGQQVTLRCSPKSGHDTVSWYQQALGQGPQFIFQYYEEEERQRGNFPDRFSGHQFPNYSSELNVNALLLGDSALYLCASSADSYDAGELFFGEGSRLTVL.

As concerns this clone: The read stops 3 residues short of the end of the CDR3; the missing end is completed from the germline J gene. The V call is TRBV5-1, the J call TRBJ1-3, with D possibly being TRBD1 (6 bases). V lost 4 bases and J lost 0, with 11 bases in between. The CDR3 length is 15 residues. The germline V gene encodes CDR1 SGHRS and CDR2 YFSETQ. CDR3 DNA (partial): TGCGCCAGCAGCCTAGGACAGAGCTCTGGAAACACC. Its translation: CASSLGQSSGNT. The whole CDR3 reads CASSLGQSSGNTIYF.

A note on this clone: Coverage ceases 3 residues before the CDR3 finishes, and the germline J gene fills in the end. The rearrangement joins TRBV12-3 or TRBV12-4 to TRBJ2-3, with 7 bases matching TRBD2. Trimming took 6 bases from V and 2 from J; bases not matched to a gene: 5. This CDR3 has 14 amino acids. The CDR3: CASRLAVITDTQYF. CDR3 bases read: TGTGCCAGCAGGCTAGCGGTAATCACAGATACG.

A note on this clone: Read data end 3 residues before the CDR3 end; the end is taken from the germline J gene. V and J are TRBV19 and TRBJ2-7, with a weak D call TRBD1 (6 bases). Germline V gene lookup returns CDR1 LNHDA and CDR2 SQIVND (reference sequence). V was shortened by 1 base and J by 3 bases, with 13 bases between the two germline ends. This CDR3 spans 15 amino acids. CDR3 residues: CASSIAGRGGYEQYF. The CDR3 DNA, read in part, is TGTGCCAGTAGTATAGCGGGGAGAGGGGGCTACGAG.

On this clone: A read error may account for a junction end that differs from germline. The CDR3 goes on 3 residues after the read ends, and that part is filled in from the germline J gene. The rearrangement joins TRBV20-1 to TRBJ2-3; no firm D call. Germline V gene data show CDR1 as DFQATT and CDR2 as SNEGSKA (reference sequence). The CDR3 runs to 10 residues. CDR3 DNA, as far as it was read: TGCAGTGCGAGAGACAATACG. It specifies CSARDNT. The whole CDR3 sequence is CSARDNTQYF.

A remark on this clone: The read finishes 3 residues shy of the CDR3 end, and the germline J gene is used to complete it. This rearrangement joins TRBV10-1 to TRBJ2-3; 8 bases map to TRBD2. Looked up from germline, CDR1 is WNHNN and CDR2 is SYGVQD (reference sequence). This CDR3 is 16 amino acids long. V lost 0 bases, J lost 6 bases, and 8 bases stayed unmatched. The CDR3 DNA, read in part, is TGCGCCAGCAGTGAGTCAGGACTAGCTTTGTTGGATACG. Residues: CASSESGLALLDT. The entire CDR3 protein reads CASSESGLALLDTQYF.

As to this clone: The read terminates 3 residues ahead of where the CDR3 ends, so the germline J gene completes it. This rearrangement joins TRBV7-3 to TRBJ2-3; 7 bases are a match to TRBD1. Looked up from germline, CDR1 is SGHTA and CDR2 is FQGTGA. This CDR3 region has 15 residues. CDR3 DNA (partial): TGTGCCAGCAGCCCTTGGGGTCAGGGGGACGAGACG. Translated: CASSPWGQGDET. The CDR3 reads in full as CASSPWGQGDETQYF.

Points on this clone: The sequence runs out 3 residues before the end of the CDR3; the remainder is reconstructed from the germline J gene. The rearrangement joins TRBV7-2 to TRBJ1-2, with D uncertain. The germline V gene encodes CDR1 SGHTA and CDR2 FQGNSA. V was clipped by 1 base and J by 0 bases, with 6 bases between them. The CDR3 is 14 amino acids. CDR3 residues: CASSLVAANYGYTF. The part of the CDR3 DNA that was read is TGTGCCAGCAGCTTAGTGGCAGCTAACTATGGC.

In the case of this clone: The sequenced fragment ends 3 residues before the CDR3 boundary, so the rest is inferred from the germline J gene. The rearrangement links TRBV12-3 or TRBV12-4 to TRBJ1-5; the D is unclear. Between the trimmed V and J ends, which lost 2 bases and 3 bases, there was a span of 8 bases. The CDR3 is made up of 14 amino acids. The covered CDR3 bases are TGTGCCAGCAGTTTAAGGCGGGTCAATCAGCCC. Translating it yields CASSLRRVNQP. The complete CDR3 protein is CASSLRRVNQPQHF.